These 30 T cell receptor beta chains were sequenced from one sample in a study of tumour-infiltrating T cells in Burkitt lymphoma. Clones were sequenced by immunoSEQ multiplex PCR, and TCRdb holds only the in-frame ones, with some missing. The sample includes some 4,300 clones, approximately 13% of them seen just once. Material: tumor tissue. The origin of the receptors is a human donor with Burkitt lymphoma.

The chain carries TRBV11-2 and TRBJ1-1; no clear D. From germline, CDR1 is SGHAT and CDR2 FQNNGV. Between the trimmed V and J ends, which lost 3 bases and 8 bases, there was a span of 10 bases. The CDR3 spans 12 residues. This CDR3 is CASSLGAAEAFF. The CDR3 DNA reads TGTGCCAGCAGCTTGGGTGCAGCGGAAGCTTTCTTT.

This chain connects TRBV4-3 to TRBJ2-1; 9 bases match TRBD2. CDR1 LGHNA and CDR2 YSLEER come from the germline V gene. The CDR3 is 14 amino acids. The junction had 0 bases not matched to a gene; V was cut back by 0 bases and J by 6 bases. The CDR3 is CASSQEGLANEQFF. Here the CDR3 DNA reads TGCGCCAGCAGCCAAGAGGGACTAGCCAATGAGCAGTTCTTC.

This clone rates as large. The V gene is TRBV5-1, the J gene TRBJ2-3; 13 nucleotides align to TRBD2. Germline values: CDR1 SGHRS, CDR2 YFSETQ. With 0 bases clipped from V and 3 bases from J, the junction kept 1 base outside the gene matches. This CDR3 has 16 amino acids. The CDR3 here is CASSLVLAGGTDTQYF. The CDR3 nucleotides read TGCGCCAGCAGCTTGGTACTAGCGGGAGGGACAGATACGCAGTATTTT.

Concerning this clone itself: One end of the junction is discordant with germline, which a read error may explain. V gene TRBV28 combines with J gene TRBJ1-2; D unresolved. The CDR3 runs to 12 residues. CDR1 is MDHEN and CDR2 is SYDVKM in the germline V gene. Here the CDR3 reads CANSLRRPGYTF. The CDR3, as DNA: TGTGCCAACAGTTTAAGGCGGCCGGGCTACACCTTC.

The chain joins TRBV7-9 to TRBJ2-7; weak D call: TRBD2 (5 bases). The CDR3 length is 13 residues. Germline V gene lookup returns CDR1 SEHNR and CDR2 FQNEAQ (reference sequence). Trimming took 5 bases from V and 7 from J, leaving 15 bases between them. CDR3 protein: CASSPRRGGEQYF. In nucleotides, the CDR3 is TGTGCCAGCAGCCCACGTCGGGGTGGAGAGCAGTACTTC.

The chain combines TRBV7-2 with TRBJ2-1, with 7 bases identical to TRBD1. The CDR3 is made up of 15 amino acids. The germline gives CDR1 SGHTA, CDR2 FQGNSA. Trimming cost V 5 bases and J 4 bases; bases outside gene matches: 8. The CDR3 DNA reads TGTGCCAGCAGCAGACAGGGAAGGCTATACAATGAGCAGTTCTTC. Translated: CASSRQGRLYNEQFF.

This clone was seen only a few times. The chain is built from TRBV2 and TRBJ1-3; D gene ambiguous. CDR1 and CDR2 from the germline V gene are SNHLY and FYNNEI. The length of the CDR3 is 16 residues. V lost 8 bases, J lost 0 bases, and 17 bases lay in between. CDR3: CASWEVEPLSGNTIYF. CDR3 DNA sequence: TGTGCCAGCTGGGAGGTGGAACCCCTCTCTGGAAACACCATATATTTT.

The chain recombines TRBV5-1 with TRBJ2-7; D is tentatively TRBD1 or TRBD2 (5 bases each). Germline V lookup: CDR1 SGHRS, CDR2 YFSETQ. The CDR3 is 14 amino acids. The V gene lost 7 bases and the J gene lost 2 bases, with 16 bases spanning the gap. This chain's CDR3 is CASLRGREPYEQYF. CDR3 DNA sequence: TGCGCCAGCTTGAGGGGCAGGGAACCCTACGAGCAGTACTTC.

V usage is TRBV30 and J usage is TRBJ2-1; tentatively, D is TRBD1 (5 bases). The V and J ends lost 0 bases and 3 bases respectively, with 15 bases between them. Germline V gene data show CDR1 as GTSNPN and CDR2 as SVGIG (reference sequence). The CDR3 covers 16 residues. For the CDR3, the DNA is TGTGCCTGGAGTGTACAACAGGCACTAATCTACAATGAGCAGTTCTTC. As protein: CAWSVQQALIYNEQFF.

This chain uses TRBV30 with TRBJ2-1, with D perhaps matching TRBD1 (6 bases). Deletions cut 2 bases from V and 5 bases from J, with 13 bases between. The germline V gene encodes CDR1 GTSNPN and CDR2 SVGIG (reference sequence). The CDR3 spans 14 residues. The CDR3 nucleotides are TGTGCCTGGAGTCCACAGGGTTTGAACAATGAGCAGTTCTTC. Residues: CAWSPQGLNNEQFF.

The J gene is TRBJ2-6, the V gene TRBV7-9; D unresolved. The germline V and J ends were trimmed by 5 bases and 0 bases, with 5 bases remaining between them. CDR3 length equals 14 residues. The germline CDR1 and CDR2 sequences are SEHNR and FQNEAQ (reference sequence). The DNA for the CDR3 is TGTGCCAGCAGCCCAAGCTCTGGGGCCAACGTCCTGACTTTC. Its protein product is CASSPSSGANVLTF.

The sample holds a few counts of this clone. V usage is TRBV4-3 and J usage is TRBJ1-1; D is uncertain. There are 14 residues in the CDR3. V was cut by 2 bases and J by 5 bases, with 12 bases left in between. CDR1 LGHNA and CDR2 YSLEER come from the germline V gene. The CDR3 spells CASSQYSGVTEAFF. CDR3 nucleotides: TGCGCCAGCAGCCAATATTCCGGGGTTACTGAAGCTTTCTTT.

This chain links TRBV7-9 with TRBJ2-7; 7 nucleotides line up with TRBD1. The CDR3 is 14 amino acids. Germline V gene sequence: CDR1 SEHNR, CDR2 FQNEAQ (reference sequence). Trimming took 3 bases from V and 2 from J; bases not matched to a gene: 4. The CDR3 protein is CASSLGTDPYEQYF. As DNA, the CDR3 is TGTGCCAGCAGCTTGGGGACAGATCCCTACGAGCAGTACTTC.

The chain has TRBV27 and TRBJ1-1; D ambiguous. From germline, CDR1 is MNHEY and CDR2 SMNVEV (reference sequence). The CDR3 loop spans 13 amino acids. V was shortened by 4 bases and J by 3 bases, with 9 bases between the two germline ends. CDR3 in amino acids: CASSYYGYTEAFF. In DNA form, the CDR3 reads TGTGCCAGCAGTTACTACGGATACACTGAAGCTTTCTTT.

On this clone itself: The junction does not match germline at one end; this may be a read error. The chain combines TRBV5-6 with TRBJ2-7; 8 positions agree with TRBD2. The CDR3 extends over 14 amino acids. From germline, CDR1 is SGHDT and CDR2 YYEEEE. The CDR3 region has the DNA TGTGCCAGCACCGAGGAAGCTTCCGGGACTAGATTTCTATTC. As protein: CASTEEASGTRFLF.

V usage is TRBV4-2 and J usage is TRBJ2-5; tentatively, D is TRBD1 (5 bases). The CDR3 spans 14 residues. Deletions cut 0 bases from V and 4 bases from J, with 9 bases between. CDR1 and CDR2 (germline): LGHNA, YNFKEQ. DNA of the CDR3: TGTGCCAGCAGCCAAGAGGGGCCGCGAGAGACCCAGTACTTC. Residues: CASSQEGPRETQYF.

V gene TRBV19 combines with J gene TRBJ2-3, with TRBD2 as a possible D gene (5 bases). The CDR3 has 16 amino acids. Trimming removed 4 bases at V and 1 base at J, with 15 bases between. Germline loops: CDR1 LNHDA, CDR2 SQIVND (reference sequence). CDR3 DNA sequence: TGTGCCAGTAGTAATAGGGCGGGTGACGGCACAGATACGCAGTATTTT. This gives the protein CASSNRAGDGTDTQYF. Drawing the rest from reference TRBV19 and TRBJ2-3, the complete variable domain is DGGITQSPKYLFRKEGQNVTLSCEQNLNHDAMYWYRQDPGQGLRLIYYSQIVNDFQKGDIAEGYSVSREKKESFPLTVTSAQKNPTAFYLCASSNRAGDGTDTQYFGPGTRLTVL.

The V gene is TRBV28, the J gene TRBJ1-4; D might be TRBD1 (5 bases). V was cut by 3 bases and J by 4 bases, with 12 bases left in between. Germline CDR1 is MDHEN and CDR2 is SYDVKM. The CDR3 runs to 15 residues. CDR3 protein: CASSLGLGNNEKLFF. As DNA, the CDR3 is TGTGCCAGCAGTTTGGGACTGGGGAATAATGAAAAACTGTTTTTT.

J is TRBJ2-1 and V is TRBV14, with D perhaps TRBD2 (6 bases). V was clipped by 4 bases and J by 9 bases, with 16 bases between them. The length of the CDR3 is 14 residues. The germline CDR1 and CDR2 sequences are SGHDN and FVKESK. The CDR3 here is CASSPGSGAGEQFF. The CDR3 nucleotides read TGTGCCAGCAGCCCGGGGTCGGGAGCTGGTGAGCAGTTCTTC.

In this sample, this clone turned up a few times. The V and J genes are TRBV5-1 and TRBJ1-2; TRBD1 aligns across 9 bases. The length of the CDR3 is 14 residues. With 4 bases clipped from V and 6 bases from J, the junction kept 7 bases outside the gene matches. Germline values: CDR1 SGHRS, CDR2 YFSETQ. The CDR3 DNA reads TGCGCCAGCAGCCTGGGGACAGGGTGGGATGGCTACACCTTC. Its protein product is CASSLGTGWDGYTF.

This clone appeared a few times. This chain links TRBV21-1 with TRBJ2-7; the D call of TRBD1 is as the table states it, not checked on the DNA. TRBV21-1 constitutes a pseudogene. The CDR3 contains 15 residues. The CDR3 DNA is TGTGCCAGCAGCAAATTTAGGGACAGAGACTACGAGCAGTACTTC. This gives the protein CASSKFRDRDYEQYF.

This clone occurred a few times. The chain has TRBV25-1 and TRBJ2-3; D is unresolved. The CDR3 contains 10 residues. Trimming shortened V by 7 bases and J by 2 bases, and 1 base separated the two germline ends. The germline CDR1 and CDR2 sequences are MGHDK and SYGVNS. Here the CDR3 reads CASNTDTQYF. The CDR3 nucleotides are TGTGCCAGCAACACAGATACGCAGTATTTT.

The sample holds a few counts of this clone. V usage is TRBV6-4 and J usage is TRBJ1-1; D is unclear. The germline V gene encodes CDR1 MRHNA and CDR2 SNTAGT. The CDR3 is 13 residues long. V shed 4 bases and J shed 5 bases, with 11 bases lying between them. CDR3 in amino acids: CASSASADTEAFF. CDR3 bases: TGTGCCAGCAGTGCTTCTGCCGATACTGAAGCTTTCTTT.

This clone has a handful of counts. The CDR3 reads CASSLNRDSREKLFF. Here the CDR3 DNA reads TGCGCCAGCAGCCTGAACAGGGACTCTAGAGAAAAACTGTTTTTT. The rearrangement uses TRBV5-1 and TRBJ1-4; TRBD1 is a possible D gene (6 bases). This CDR3 is built from 15 residues. Germline CDR1 reads SGHRS; CDR2 reads YFSETQ. Trimming took 4 bases from V and 8 from J, leaving 18 bases between them.

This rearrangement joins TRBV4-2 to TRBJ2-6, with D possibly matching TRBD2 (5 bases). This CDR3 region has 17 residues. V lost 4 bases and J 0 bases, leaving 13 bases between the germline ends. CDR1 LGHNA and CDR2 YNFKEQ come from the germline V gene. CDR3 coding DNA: TGTGCCAGCAGCCTGGGTCCGGGAAGCTCTGGGGCCAACGTCCTGACTTTC. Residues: CASSLGPGSSGANVLTF.

The CDR3 here is CASSQGSSGSYQETQYF. CDR3 coding DNA: TGTGCCAGCAGCCAAGGTTCTAGCGGGAGCTACCAAGAGACCCAGTACTTC. This chain links TRBV14 with TRBJ2-5, with 10 positions matching TRBD2. The CDR3 is 17 amino acids. The trim removed 1 base at V and 0 bases at J, leaving 5 bases unmatched. Germline CDR1 is SGHDN and CDR2 is FVKESK. Together with reference TRBV14 and TRBJ2-5, the CDR3 gives the full variable domain: EAGVTQFPSHSVIEKGQTVTLRCDPISGHDNLYWYRRVMGKEIKFLLHFVKESKQDESGMPNNRFLAERTGGTYSTLKVQPAELEDSGVYFCASSQGSSGSYQETQYFGPGTRLLVL.

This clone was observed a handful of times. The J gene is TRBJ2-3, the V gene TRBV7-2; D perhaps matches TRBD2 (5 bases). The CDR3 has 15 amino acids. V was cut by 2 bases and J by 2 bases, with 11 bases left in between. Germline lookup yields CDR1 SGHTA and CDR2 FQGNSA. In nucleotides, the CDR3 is TGTGCCAGCAGCTTACTGCGAGGGAACACAGATACGCAGTATTTT. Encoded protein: CASSLLRGNTDTQYF.

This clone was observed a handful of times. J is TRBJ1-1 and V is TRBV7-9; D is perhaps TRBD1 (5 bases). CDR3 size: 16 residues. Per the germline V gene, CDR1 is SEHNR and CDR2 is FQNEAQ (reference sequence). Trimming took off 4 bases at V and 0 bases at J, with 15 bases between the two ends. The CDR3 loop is CASSWGGGTMNTEAFF. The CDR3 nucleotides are TGTGCCAGCAGCTGGGGTGGGGGGACGATGAACACTGAAGCTTTCTTT.

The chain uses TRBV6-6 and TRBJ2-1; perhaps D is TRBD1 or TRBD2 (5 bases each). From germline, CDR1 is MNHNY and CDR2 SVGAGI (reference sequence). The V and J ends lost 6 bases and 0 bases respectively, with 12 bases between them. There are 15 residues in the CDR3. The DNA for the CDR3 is TGTGCCAGCAGGTTTGGGGGATCCTCCTACAATGAGCAGTTCTTC. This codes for CASRFGGSSYNEQFF.

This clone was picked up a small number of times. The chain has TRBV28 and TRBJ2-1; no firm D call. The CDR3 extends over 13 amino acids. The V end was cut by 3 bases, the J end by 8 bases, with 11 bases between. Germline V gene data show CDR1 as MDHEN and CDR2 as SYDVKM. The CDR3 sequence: CASSFIPSYEQFF. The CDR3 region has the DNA TGTGCCAGCAGTTTCATCCCCTCTTATGAGCAGTTCTTC.